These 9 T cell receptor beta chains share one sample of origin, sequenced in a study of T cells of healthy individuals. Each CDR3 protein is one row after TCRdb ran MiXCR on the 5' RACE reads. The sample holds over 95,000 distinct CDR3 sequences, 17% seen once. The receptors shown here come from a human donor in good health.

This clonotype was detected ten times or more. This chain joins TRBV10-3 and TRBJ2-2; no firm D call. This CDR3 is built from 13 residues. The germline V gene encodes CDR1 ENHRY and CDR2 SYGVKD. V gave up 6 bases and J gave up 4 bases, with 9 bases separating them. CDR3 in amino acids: CAISPAGTGELFF. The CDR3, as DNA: TGTGCCATCAGCCCAGCCGGCACCGGGGAGCTGTTTTTT.

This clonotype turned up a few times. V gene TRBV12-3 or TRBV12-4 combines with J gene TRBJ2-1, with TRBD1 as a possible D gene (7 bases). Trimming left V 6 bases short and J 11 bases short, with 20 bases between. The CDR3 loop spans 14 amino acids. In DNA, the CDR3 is TGTGCCAGCAGCCAGGGGGGCGCGGGCCCAAAGCAGTTCTTC. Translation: CASSQGGAGPKQFF.

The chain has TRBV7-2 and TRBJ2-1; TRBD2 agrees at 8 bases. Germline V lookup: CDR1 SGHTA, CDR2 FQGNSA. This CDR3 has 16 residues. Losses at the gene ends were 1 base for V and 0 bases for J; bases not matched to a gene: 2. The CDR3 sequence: CASSLVGGGSYNEQFF. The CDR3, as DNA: TGTGCCAGCAGCTTAGTCGGGGGGGGCTCCTACAATGAGCAGTTCTTC.

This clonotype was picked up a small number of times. CDR3 DNA: TGTGCCAGCAGATACACCGGGACTAGCGGGGGGGGGCCGGACACCGGGGAGCTGTTTTTT. Translating gives CASRYTGTSGGGPDTGELFF. This rearrangement joins TRBV2 to TRBJ2-2, with 16 bases aligning to TRBD2. The CDR3 contains 20 residues. Per the germline V gene, CDR1 is SNHLY and CDR2 is FYNNEI. V lost 6 bases, J lost 3 bases, and 13 bases stayed unmatched. The whole variable domain, remainder taken from reference TRBV2 and TRBJ2-2, is EPEVTQTPSHQVTQMGQEVILRCVPISNHLYFYWYRQILGQKVEFLVSFYNNEISEKSEIFDDQFSVERPDGSNFTLKIRSTKLEDSAMYFCASRYTGTSGGGPDTGELFFGEGSRLTVL.

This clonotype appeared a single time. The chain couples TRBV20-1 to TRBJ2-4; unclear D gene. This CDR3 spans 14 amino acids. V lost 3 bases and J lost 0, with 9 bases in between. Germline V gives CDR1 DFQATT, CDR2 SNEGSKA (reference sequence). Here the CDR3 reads CSARQFLAKNIQYF. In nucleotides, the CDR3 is TGCAGTGCTAGGCAGTTTTTAGCCAAAAACATTCAGTACTTC.

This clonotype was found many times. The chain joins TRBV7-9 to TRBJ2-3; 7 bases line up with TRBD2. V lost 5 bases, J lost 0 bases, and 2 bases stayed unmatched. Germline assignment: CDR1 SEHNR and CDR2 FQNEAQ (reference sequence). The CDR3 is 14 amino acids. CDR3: CASSRGDSTDTQYF. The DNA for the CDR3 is TGTGCCAGCAGCCGGGGGGACAGCACAGATACGCAGTATTTT.

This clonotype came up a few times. CDR3 protein: CASSLVPGPYEQYF. Here the CDR3 DNA reads TGTGCCAGCAGCTTAGTTCCAGGGCCATACGAGCAGTACTTC. The J gene is TRBJ2-7, the V gene TRBV13; maybe TRBD1 (5 bases). V was pared by 1 base and J by 4 bases, with 11 bases between. The CDR3 runs to 14 residues. Germline V gives CDR1 PRHDT, CDR2 FYEKMQ (reference sequence).

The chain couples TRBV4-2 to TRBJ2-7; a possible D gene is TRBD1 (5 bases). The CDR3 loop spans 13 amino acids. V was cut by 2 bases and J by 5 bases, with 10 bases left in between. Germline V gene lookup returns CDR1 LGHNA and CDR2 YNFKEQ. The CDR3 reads CASSQRVRDEQYF. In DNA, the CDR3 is TGTGCCAGCAGCCAACGTGTCAGGGACGAGCAGTACTTC.

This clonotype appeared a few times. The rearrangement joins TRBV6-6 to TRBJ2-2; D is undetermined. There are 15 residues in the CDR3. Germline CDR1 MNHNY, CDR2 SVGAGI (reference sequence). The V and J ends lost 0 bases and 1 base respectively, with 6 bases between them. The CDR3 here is CASSYSGGNTGELFF. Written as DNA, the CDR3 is TGTGCCAGCAGTTACTCCGGCGGGAACACCGGGGAGCTGTTTTTT.